The T cell receptor (beta chain) under discussion was sequenced for a study of blood T cell repertoires in COVID-19. The CDR3 is 18 residues long. The germline V gene encodes CDR1 SNHLY and CDR2 FYNNEI. V shed 4 bases and J shed 0 bases, with 16 bases lying between them. Repertoires were generated with immunoSEQ multiplex PCR, while TCRdb's copy carries only in-frame clones and drops some. This table holds about 350,000 clones, about 92% found once. The chain combines TRBV2 with TRBJ1-6; the D is unclear. The origin of this receptor is a woman in her fifties or sixties with COVID-19, enrolled during active disease. Source material: peripheral blood. The CDR3 loop is CASSGGQQMSSYNSPLHF. CDR3 nucleotide sequence: TGTGCCAGCAGTGGCGGGCAGCAAATGAGCTCCTATAATTCACCCCTCCACTTT.